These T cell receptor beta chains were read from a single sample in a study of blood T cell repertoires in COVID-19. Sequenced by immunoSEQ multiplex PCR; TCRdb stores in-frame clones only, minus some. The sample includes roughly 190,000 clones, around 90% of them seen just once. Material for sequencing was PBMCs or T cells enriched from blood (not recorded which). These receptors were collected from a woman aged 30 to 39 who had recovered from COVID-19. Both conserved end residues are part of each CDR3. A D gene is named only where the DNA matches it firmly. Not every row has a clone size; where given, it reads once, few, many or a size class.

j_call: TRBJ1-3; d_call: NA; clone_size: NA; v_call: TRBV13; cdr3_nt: TGTGCCAGCAGCGGAGTTGGAAACACCATATATTTT; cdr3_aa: CASSGVGNTIYF
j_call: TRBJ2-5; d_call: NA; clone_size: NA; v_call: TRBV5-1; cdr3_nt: TGCGCCAGCAGCCCCGACAGGGAGACCCAGTACTTC; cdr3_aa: CASSPDRETQYF
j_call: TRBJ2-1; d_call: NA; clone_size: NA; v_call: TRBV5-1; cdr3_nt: TGCGCCAGCAGATTCGGGCCCGCGGGAGAGCAGTTCTTC; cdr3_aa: CASRFGPAGEQFF
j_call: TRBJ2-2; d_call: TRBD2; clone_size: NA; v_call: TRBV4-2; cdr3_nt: TGTGCCAGCAGCCGAGAGGCGGGAGAGGGTCCCGGGGAGCTGTTTTTT; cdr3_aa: CASSREAGEGPGELFF
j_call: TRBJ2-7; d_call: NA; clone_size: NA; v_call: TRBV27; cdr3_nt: TGTGCCAGCAGGACACAGGGAGTATCCGAGCAGTACTTC; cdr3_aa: CASRTQGVSEQYF
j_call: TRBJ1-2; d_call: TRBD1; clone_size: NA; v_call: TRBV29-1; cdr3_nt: TGCAGCGCGGGACAGCTCTATGGCTACACCTTC; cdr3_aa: CSAGQLYGYTF
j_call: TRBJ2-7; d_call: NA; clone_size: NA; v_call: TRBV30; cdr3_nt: TGTGCCTGGTCCGCAGCCGGGACACTAAGGTACTTC; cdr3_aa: CAWSAAGTLRYF
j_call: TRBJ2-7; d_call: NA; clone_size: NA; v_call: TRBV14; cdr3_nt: TGTGCCAGCAGCCGGTACGGGGTCAACTACGAGCAGTACTTC; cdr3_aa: CASSRYGVNYEQYF
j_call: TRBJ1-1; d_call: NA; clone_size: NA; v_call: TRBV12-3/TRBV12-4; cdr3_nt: TGTGCCAGCAGTTTAGGACTGACTGAAGCTTTCTTT; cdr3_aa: CASSLGLTEAFF
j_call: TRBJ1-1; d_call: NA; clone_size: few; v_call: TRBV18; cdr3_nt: TGTGCCAGCTCACCGGTCTATCAAAAGAACACTGAAGCTTTCTTT; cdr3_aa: CASSPVYQKNTEAFF
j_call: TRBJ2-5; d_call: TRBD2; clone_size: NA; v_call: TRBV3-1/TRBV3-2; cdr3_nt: TGTGCCAGCAGCCCATTCGCGGGGGTCGGAGAGACCCAGTACTTC; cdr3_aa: CASSPFAGVGETQYF
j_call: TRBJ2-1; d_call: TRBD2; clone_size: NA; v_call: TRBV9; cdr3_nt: TGTGCCAGCAGCGTAGGAAGGACTAGCGGGAGGGGTAGCTACAATGAGCAGTTCTTC; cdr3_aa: CASSVGRTSGRGSYNEQFF
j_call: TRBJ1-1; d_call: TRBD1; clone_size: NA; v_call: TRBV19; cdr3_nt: TGTGCCAGTAGTCGCCGGGACAGGGAAAATCCTGAAGCTTTCTTT; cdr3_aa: CASSRRDRENPEAFF
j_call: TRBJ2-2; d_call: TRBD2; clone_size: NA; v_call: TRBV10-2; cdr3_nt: TGCGCCAGCAGGGGCCTAGCGGGAGTTACGAACACCGGGGAGCTGTTTTTT; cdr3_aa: CASRGLAGVTNTGELFF
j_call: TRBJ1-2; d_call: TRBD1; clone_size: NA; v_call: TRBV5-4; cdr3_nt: TGTGCCAGCAGCTTGCGACAGGGGGTTTTCTATGGCTACACCTTC; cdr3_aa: CASSLRQGVFYGYTF
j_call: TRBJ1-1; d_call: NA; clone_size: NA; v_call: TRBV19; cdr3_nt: TGTGCCAGTAGTATTCTTAGGGGCAGGCTGGTGACTGAAGCTTTCTTT; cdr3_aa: CASSILRGRLVTEAFF